These T cell receptor beta chains were read from a single sample in a study of blood T cell repertoires in COVID-19. This table comes from immunoSEQ multiplex PCR, and its TCRdb copy is limited to in-frame clones, with some not included. The data hold 310,000 or so clones, with roughly 90% observed a single time. The sequencing input was peripheral blood. The receptor source for this set is a man aged 25-45 years with COVID-19, enrolled during active disease. CDR3s include the opening cysteine and the closing phenylalanine or tryptophan. D genes are given only for firm matches. Clone sizes are given selectively: once, few, many, or a class where the clone is expanded.

j_call clone_size v_call d_call cdr3_aa cdr3_nt
TRBJ2-1 - TRBV18 TRBD1 CASSPTDRAEQFF TGTGCCAGCTCACCAACGGACAGGGCGGAGCAGTTCTTC
TRBJ2-1 - TRBV25-1 - CASSALQGGNEQFF TGTGCCAGCAGTGCCCTACAGGGCGGCAATGAGCAGTTCTTC
TRBJ2-3 - TRBV10-3 TRBD2 CATSGRGSTDTQYF TGTGCCACCTCGGGGCGGGGGAGCACAGATACGCAGTATTTT
TRBJ2-1 - TRBV7-9 - CASSPSLNPHPNEQFF TGTGCCAGCAGCCCTTCACTAAACCCCCATCCCAATGAGCAGTTCTTC
TRBJ2-1 few TRBV5-6 TRBD1 CASSTGTVEQFF TGTGCCAGCAGCACCGGGACAGTCGAGCAGTTCTTC
TRBJ2-7 - TRBV28 TRBD1 CASKGATVLSYEQYF TGTGCCAGCAAGGGGGCGACAGTGCTCTCCTACGAGCAGTACTTC
TRBJ1-1 - TRBV29-1 TRBD1 CSAKQDRAGTEAFF TGCAGCGCGAAACAAGACAGGGCGGGCACTGAAGCTTTCTTT
TRBJ1-5 few TRBV4-3 - CASSQGSGDGNQPQHF TGCGCCAGCAGCCAAGGGTCCGGGGATGGCAATCAGCCCCAGCATTTT
TRBJ1-2 - TRBV6-5 - CASRPWRIDYGYTF TGTGCCAGCAGACCCTGGCGGATTGACTATGGCTACACCTTC
TRBJ2-3 - TRBV27 - CATTRGGSGTDTQYF TGTGCCACCACCCGCGGCGGGTCCGGCACAGATACGCAGTATTTT
TRBJ2-3 - TRBV6-5 - CASGGGTDTQYF TGTGCCAGCGGGGGCGGCACAGATACGCAGTATTTT
TRBJ2-2 - TRBV7-6 - CASSLALLTVNTGELFF TGTGCCAGCAGCTTAGCCCTGTTGACAGTTAATACCGGGGAGCTGTTTTTT
TRBJ2-7 - TRBV6-6 - CASNTGTLPYEQYF TGTGCCAGCAACACAGGGACCCTACCCTACGAGCAGTACTTC
TRBJ2-5 - TRBV6-1 - CASSEEGTGAQETQYF TGTGCCAGCAGTGAAGAGGGGACTGGGGCCCAAGAGACCCAGTACTTC
TRBJ2-7 - TRBV13 - CASSLSSGHRDYEQYF TGTGCCAGCAGCTTAAGTTCCGGACACCGAGACTACGAGCAGTACTTC
TRBJ1-2 - TRBV6-5 TRBD1 CASSSLVGQGDYGYTF TGTGCCAGCAGTTCCCTGGTGGGACAGGGTGACTATGGCTACACCTTC
TRBJ1-1 - TRBV3-1/TRBV3-2 TRBD1 CASSRSSWTGDMNTEAFF TGTGCCAGCAGCCGATCCTCTTGGACAGGGGACATGAACACTGAAGCTTTCTTT
TRBJ2-1 - TRBV27 - CASSLQGRNEQFF TGTGCCAGCAGTTTACAGGGTCGGAATGAGCAGTTCTTC
TRBJ1-1 few TRBV6-5 TRBD1 CASSRDRGKEAFF TGTGCCAGCAGTAGAGACAGGGGCAAGGAGGCTTTCTTT
TRBJ2-6 - TRBV6-1 - CASSELGQSRSGANVLTF TGTGCCAGCAGTGAATTGGGGCAGTCCCGGTCTGGGGCCAACGTCCTGACTTTC
TRBJ2-7 - TRBV18 - CASSPGGYGEQYF TGTGCCAGCTCACCCGGGGGATACGGCGAGCAGTACTTC
TRBJ2-7 - TRBV7-6 TRBD1 CASSGQTGQIYEQYF TGTGCCAGCAGCGGACAGACGGGACAGATTTACGAGCAGTACTTC
TRBJ2-4 once TRBV10-3 - CAISEGPGVAKNIQYF TGTGCCATCAGTGAGGGGCCAGGGGTAGCCAAAAACATTCAGTACTTC
TRBJ2-5 few TRBV6-2/TRBV6-3 - CASSLQETQYF TGTGCCAGCAGTCTTCAAGAGACCCAGTACTTC
TRBJ2-3 - TRBV4-1 - CASSPQPGVFPTDTQYF TGCGCCAGCAGCCCGCAGCCGGGAGTATTTCCCACAGATACGCAGTATTTT
TRBJ1-2 - TRBV6-5 TRBD1 CASTTGDYYGYTF TGTGCCAGCACCACAGGGGACTACTATGGCTACACCTTC
TRBJ2-7 - TRBV19 TRBD2 CASTKGLAGVGEQYF TGTGCCAGTACCAAAGGACTAGCGGGAGTGGGCGAGCAGTACTTC
TRBJ2-1 - TRBV28 - CASSFIGSSGDEQFF TGTGCCAGCAGTTTTATCGGCAGCTCGGGAGATGAGCAGTTCTTC
TRBJ1-2 - TRBV3-1/TRBV3-2 - CASSQEVRGGYGYTF TGTGCCAGCAGCCAAGAGGTACGGGGGGGCTATGGCTACACCTTC
TRBJ1-3 once TRBV15 - CATSRDLIDRRGSSGNTIYF TGTGCCACCAGCAGAGATCTAATCGATAGAAGGGGCAGCTCTGGAAACACCATATATTTT
TRBJ2-3 - TRBV30 - CAWSRGEGGTDTQYF TGTGCCTGGAGTAGAGGGGAGGGGGGCACAGATACGCAGTATTTT
TRBJ2-7 - TRBV10-3 TRBD2 CAISGEREVDEQYF TGTGCCATCAGCGGGGAGCGGGAGGTTGATGAGCAGTACTTC
TRBJ1-5 - TRBV9 - CASSVEGVVVQPQHF TGTGCCAGCAGCGTAGAGGGAGTTGTGGTTCAGCCCCAGCATTTT
TRBJ1-5 - TRBV6-6 - CASIFALAPSNQPQHF TGTGCCAGCATTTTTGCCCTGGCCCCTAGCAATCAGCCCCAGCATTTT
TRBJ2-6 - TRBV30 TRBD1 CAWSPPGPRQGSLTGANVLTF TGTGCCTGGAGCCCCCCCGGCCCAAGACAGGGATCGTTGACTGGGGCCAACGTCCTGACTTTC
TRBJ1-5 once TRBV28 - CASSLPDSSNQPQHF TGTGCCAGCAGTTTACCAGACAGTAGCAATCAGCCCCAGCATTTT
TRBJ1-1 few TRBV19 - CASSIGRVNTEAFF TGTGCCAGTAGTATTGGCCGGGTGAACACTGAAGCTTTCTTT
TRBJ1-1 few TRBV3-1/TRBV3-2 - CASSLQVNTEAFF TGTGCCAGCAGCCTACAGGTTAACACTGAAGCTTTCTTT
TRBJ1-2 - TRBV19 TRBD1 CASSSEIVRLRDSRFYYGYTF TGTGCCAGTAGTTCGGAAATCGTCAGACTCCGGGACAGCAGATTCTACTATGGCTACACCTTC
TRBJ2-2 - TRBV11-3 TRBD1 CASSHGQGSYTGELFF TGTGCCAGCAGCCACGGACAGGGGTCGTACACCGGGGAGCTGTTTTTT
TRBJ1-1 - TRBV7-3 - CASSLSRNTEAFF TGTGCCAGCAGCTTAAGCAGGAACACTGAAGCTTTCTTT
TRBJ1-2 - TRBV3-1/TRBV3-2 TRBD1 CASSPGTGGASGYTF TGTGCCAGCAGCCCTGGGACAGGGGGCGCTTCTGGCTACACCTTC
TRBJ2-4 - TRBV6-2/TRBV6-3 TRBD1 CASSFPQGTKNIQYF TGTGCCAGCAGTTTCCCACAGGGGACCAAAAACATTCAGTACTTC
TRBJ2-7 - TRBV5-1 - CASSLATPRGSYSYEQYF TGCGCCAGCAGCTTGGCCACACCTCGAGGGAGTTACTCCTACGAGCAGTACTTC
TRBJ1-6 - TRBV4-3 - CASSQVNGGSPLHF TGCGCCAGCAGCCAAGTGAATGGCGGATCACCCCTCCACTTT
TRBJ1-1 - TRBV5-1 - CASLRGTEAFF TGCGCCAGCCTGCGCGGTACTGAAGCTTTCTTT
TRBJ1-2 - TRBV7-3 TRBD1 CASSFSGGTNYGYTF TGTGCCAGCAGCTTTTCAGGGGGCACAAACTATGGCTACACCTTC
TRBJ1-1 - TRBV7-3 - CASSSTQNTEAFF TGTGCCAGCAGCTCAACACAAAACACTGAAGCTTTCTTT
TRBJ1-3 - TRBV9 - CASSGDGQSSGNTIYF TGTGCCAGCAGCGGCGACGGACAGAGCTCTGGAAACACCATATATTTT
TRBJ2-3 - TRBV7-9 TRBD1 CASSSRDSNGQYF TGTGCCAGCAGCAGCCGGGACAGTAATGGGCAGTATTTT